This TCR beta chain was documented in a study of cytomegalovirus exposure and HLA in healthy donors. About the study: An analysis done earlier identified 120 million or so unique TCR beta sequences from 150 million to 200 million T cells. Study-level results: As was reported, the classifier diagnosed cytomegalovirus status with high specificity and sensitivity.

Per germline, CDR1 MDHEN and CDR2 SYDVKM. The germline V and J ends were trimmed by 7 bases and 6 bases, with 25 bases remaining between them. This CDR3 spans 17 amino acids. In the PCR, 60 Vbeta and 13 Jbeta primers were used. Only in-frame clones appear in the TCRdb table, and some are missing; sequencing was by immunoSEQ multiplex PCR. The table lists roughly 200,000 clones, roughly 13% of them singletons. About this clone: No antigen is known for it.

The specimen was PBMCs. This receptor was identified in a man aged 50 or older in good health and CMV-seropositive. The V gene is TRBV28, the J gene TRBJ1-5, with D tentatively TRBD1 (5 bases). CDR3 DNA sequence: TGTGCCAGCACTCCGGAGGGGCAGCCTCGGGCAGTTCAGCCCCAGCATTTT. This translates into CASTPEGQPRAVQPQHF.